These 9 T cell receptor beta chains originate from one sample sequenced in a study of response to subunit inactivated influenza vaccine. Via MiXCR, TCRdb re-called the RT-PCR reads, giving one row per CDR3 protein. The table shows a few hundred thousand distinct CDR3 sequences, with roughly 10% occurring only once. This same sample was also taken into another study, of T cells expressing NK-cell markers. According to that study: Scientists made TCR beta cDNA using 5'RACE template switching with UMIs.

Material: PBMCs from blood, obtained on the day of vaccination. These receptors originate from a man aged 45-65 years who received an inactivated influenza vaccine.

This clonotype occurred a few times. V gene TRBV6-1 combines with J gene TRBJ2-5; 9 bases match TRBD2. CDR3 length: 15 amino acids. Germline CDR1 reads MNHNS; CDR2 reads SASEGT. V dropped 5 bases and J dropped 4; count of bases not matched to a gene: 8. The CDR3 sequence is CASSLLSGSRETQYF. The CDR3 DNA follows: TGTGCCAGCAGTCTTCTTAGCGGGAGTAGAGAGACCCAGTACTTC.

Details on this clonotype: The junction differs from germline at one of its ends, possibly a read error. The gene calls are TRBV18 and TRBJ1-1; 7 bases fit TRBD1. Germline V gene data show CDR1 as KGHSH and CDR2 as LQKENI. The CDR3 sequence is 12 residues long. The CDR3 is CTSSVKGQEAFF. CDR3 in DNA: TGTACCAGCTCCGTAAAGGGACAGGAAGCTTTCTTT.

The chain combines TRBV5-1 with TRBJ1-6; 8 bases agree with TRBD1. Losses at the gene ends were 7 bases for V and 4 bases for J; bases not matched to a gene: 7. The CDR3 is made up of 15 amino acids. Germline V CDR1 and CDR2: SGHRS, YFSETQ. CDR3 region: CASGQGTDYNSPLHF. CDR3 in DNA: TGCGCCAGCGGACAGGGTACTGATTATAATTCACCCCTCCACTTT.

This clonotype has more than one count but fewer than ten. The chain links TRBV12-3 or TRBV12-4 to TRBJ2-3, with TRBD2 matching over 14 bases. After removal of 3 bases from V and 2 bases from J, the junction contained 13 bases not matched to a gene. The CDR3 length is 20 residues. In nucleotides, the CDR3 is TGTGCCAGCAGTTTCCCGGGGACTAGCGGGGGAGACACCCTCACAGATACGCAGTATTTT. Protein: CASSFPGTSGGDTLTDTQYF.

The chain links TRBV11-1 to TRBJ2-1; 13 bases match TRBD2. V was pared by 5 bases and J by 4 bases, with 17 bases of the junction left unmatched. This CDR3 comprises 20 residues. Germline V gene sequence: CDR1 SGHAT, CDR2 FQDESV (reference sequence). This CDR3 reads CASSRPRTSGSGGIYNEQFF. The CDR3 nucleotides read TGTGCCAGCAGCCGCCCCAGGACTAGCGGGAGTGGGGGTATATACAATGAGCAGTTCTTC. Variable domain in full (rest from reference TRBV11-1 and TRBJ2-1): EAEVAQSPRYKITEKSQAVAFWCDPISGHATLYWYRQILGQGPELLVQFQDESVVDDSQLPKDRFSAERLKGVDSTLKIQPAELGDSAMYLCASSRPRTSGSGGIYNEQFFGPGTRLTVL.

This clonotype was counted only a few times. The rearrangement joins TRBV5-5 to TRBJ2-3; 7 positions match TRBD2. J lost 8 bases, V lost 0 bases, and 6 bases had no gene match. Germline loops: CDR1 SGHKS, CDR2 YYEKEE (reference sequence). The CDR3 contains 14 residues. CDR3 nucleotides: TGTGCCAGCAGCTTGGCCGGAGGGGAGGGTACGCAGTATTTT. Protein sequence: CASSLAGGEGTQYF.

The chain recombines TRBV6-2 or TRBV6-3 with TRBJ1-5; the match to TRBD1 covers 9 bases. The CDR3 length is 16 residues. Germline trimming cut 0 bases from V and 3 bases from J; bases unmatched to any gene: 3. Germline V CDR1 and CDR2: MNHEY, SVGEGT. As DNA, the CDR3 is TGTGCCAGCAGTTACTCGGGGGACAGGGACAATCAGCCCCAGCATTTT. Translation: CASSYSGDRDNQPQHF.

This clonotype was seen ten or more times. This chain connects TRBV12-3 or TRBV12-4 to TRBJ1-5; D gene unclear. The CDR3 runs 14 residues. V lost 4 bases and J 7 bases, leaving 14 bases between the germline ends. The CDR3, as DNA: TGTGCCAGCAGTTCGGATCGAGTGGGACAGCCCCAGCATTTT. This translates into CASSSDRVGQPQHF.

The genes are TRBV20-1 and TRBJ2-7, with 9 bases aligning to TRBD2. CDR1 and CDR2 from the germline V gene are DFQATT and SNEGSKA (reference sequence). This CDR3 contains 15 residues. After removal of 3 bases from V and 4 bases from J, the junction contained 10 bases not matched to a gene. This CDR3 reads CSASRIAGDEYEQYF. The CDR3 nucleotides are TGCAGTGCTAGTCGTATAGCGGGGGACGAGTACGAGCAGTACTTC.